This T cell receptor beta chain appears in the sequencing data of a study of blood T cell repertoires in COVID-19. Per the study methods: The authors estimated nucleated cell counts from reference gene primer amplification. TCRdb keeps only in-frame clones here, not all; method: immunoSEQ multiplex PCR. Clonal size and the V and J genes are those of that table, whereas D and trimming came from the DNA. The sample records 20,000 to 25,000 clones, approximately 88% being singletons. The germline V gene encodes CDR1 SGHDT and CDR2 YYEEEE. The V and J ends lost 2 bases and 0 bases, in that order; junction bases with no gene match: 9. The CDR3 spans 17 residues.

Sequencing was carried out using peripheral blood. The clonotype comes from a man older than 75 with active or convalescent COVID-19. V gene TRBV5-6 combines with J gene TRBJ2-7, with 9 bases matching TRBD2. CDR3 protein: CASSLFLAGALSYEQYF. As DNA, the CDR3 is TGTGCCAGCAGCTTATTTTTAGCGGGGGCCCTCTCCTACGAGCAGTACTTC.